In its sample, the clone carrying this T cell receptor beta chain was seen many times. Its antigen is undetermined. Time point given: newly diagnosed GD, antithyroid drugs for less than 3 months. With RNA extracted from PBMCs as input, the TCR library was made. From germline, CDR1 is MGHRA and CDR2 YSYEKL. This CDR3 is built from 15 residues. The junction had 7 bases not matched to a gene; V was cut back by 5 bases and J by 4 bases. Construction of TCR beta libraries relied on iRepertoire HTBI primers and on Arm-PCR targeting CDR3 regions. TCRdb re-analysed the multiplex PCR reads in MiXCR, keeping a single row per CDR3 protein. The table includes more than 350,000 distinct CDR3 sequences, around 14% detected once. This entry is derived from a study of regulatory T cells in long-lasting Graves disease. Overall study findings and caveats: TRBV28, TRBJ1-2 and TRBJ2-5 were segments that persistent disease favored.

The same data also contributed to another study, on T cells in Graves' hyperthyroidism and ophthalmopathy.

The sample in question was peripheral blood mononuclear cells (PBMCs), obtained at new diagnosis, from a patient treated with antithyroid drugs. The source is a woman in her 30s with Graves disease. V gene TRBV4-1 combines with J gene TRBJ1-4; the match to TRBD1 covers 7 bases. The CDR3: CASSIPGQHNEKLFF. DNA of the CDR3: TGCGCCAGCAGCATCCCGGGACAGCATAATGAAAAACTGTTTTTT.